This T cell receptor beta chain originates from a study of shared clonotypes between healthy human individuals. Naive CD8 populations comprised CD45RO-negative cells positively selected for CCR7, excluding terminally differentiated effector memory CD45RA+ cells. The repertoire was sequenced with immunoSEQ multiplex PCR; TCRdb's copy has only in-frame clones and lacks some. The data hold around 2,000,000 clones, with about 95% observed a single time. The TCR originated in a man aged 18-30 years in good health. Source material: naive CD8+ T cells sorted from blood.

The CDR3 loop reads CASRVDSSSGNTIYF. Here the CDR3 DNA reads TGTGCCAGCAGGGTCGACAGTAGCTCTGGAAACACCATATATTTT. The chain uses TRBV2 and TRBJ1-3, with D maybe TRBD1 (5 bases). This CDR3 spans 15 amino acids. Between the trimmed V and J ends, which lost 6 bases and 0 bases, there was a span of 12 bases. Germline V gene sequence: CDR1 SNHLY, CDR2 FYNNEI.